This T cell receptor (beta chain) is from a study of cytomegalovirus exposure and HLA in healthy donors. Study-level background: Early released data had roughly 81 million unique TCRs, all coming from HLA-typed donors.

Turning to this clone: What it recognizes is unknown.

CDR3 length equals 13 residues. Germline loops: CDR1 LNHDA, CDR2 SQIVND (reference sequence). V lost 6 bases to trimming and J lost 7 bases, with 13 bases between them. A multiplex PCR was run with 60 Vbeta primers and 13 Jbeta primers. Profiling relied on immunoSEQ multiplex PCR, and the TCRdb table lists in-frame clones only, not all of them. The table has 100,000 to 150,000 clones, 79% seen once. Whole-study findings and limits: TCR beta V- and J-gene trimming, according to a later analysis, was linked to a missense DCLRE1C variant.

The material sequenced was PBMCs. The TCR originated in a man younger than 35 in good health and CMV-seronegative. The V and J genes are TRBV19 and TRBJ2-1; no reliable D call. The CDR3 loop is CASSPDTRNEQFF. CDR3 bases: TGTGCCAGTAGCCCCGATACTCGTAATGAGCAGTTCTTC.